The TCR beta chain described here comes from a study of shared clonotypes between healthy human individuals. V was pared by 6 bases and J by 3 bases, with 11 bases between. This CDR3 has 13 amino acids. Germline CDR1 is MNHNY and CDR2 is SVGAGI (reference sequence). Profiled with immunoSEQ multiplex PCR; TCRdb holds only in-frame clones, not every one. This table holds around 2.3 million clones, more than 90% found once. Material: naive CD4+ T cells sorted from blood. Subset noted: CD45RA+ positively selected. This sequence originates from a man in his late teens or twenties in good health. This chain joins TRBV6-6 and TRBJ1-2, with D uncertain. The CDR3 protein is CASSVAEDYGYTF. The CDR3 DNA follows: TGTGCCAGCAGCGTTGCAGAGGACTATGGCTACACCTTC.